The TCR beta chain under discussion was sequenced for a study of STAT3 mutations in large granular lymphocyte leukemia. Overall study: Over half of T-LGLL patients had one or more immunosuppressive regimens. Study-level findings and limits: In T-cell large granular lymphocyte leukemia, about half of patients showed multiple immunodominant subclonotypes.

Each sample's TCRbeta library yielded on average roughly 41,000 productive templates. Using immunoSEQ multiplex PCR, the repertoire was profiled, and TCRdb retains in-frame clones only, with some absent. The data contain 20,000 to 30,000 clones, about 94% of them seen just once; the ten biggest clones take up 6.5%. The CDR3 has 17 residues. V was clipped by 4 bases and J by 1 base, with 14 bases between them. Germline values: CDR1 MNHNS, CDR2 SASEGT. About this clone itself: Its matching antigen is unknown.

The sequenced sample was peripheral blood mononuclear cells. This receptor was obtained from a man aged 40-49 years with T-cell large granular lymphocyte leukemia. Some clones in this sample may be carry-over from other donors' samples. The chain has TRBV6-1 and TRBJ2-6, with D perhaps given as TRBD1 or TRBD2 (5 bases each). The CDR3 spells CASSAGRRPSGANVLTF. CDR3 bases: TGTGCCAGCAGTGCGGGACGGCGCCCTTCTGGGGCCAACGTCCTGACTTTC.